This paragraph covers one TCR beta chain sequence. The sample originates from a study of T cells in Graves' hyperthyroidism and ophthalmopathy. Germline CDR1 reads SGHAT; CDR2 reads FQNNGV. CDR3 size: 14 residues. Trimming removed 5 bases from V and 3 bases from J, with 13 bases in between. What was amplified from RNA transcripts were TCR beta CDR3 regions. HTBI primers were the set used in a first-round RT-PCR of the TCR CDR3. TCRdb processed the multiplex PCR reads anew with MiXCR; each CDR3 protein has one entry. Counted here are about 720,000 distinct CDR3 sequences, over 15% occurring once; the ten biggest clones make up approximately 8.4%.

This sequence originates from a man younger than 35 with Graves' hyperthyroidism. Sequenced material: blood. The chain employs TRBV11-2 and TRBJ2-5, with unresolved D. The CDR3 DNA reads TGTGCCAGCAGCCCAGGATCCTTCGAAGAGACCCAGTACTTC. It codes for CASSPGSFEETQYF.